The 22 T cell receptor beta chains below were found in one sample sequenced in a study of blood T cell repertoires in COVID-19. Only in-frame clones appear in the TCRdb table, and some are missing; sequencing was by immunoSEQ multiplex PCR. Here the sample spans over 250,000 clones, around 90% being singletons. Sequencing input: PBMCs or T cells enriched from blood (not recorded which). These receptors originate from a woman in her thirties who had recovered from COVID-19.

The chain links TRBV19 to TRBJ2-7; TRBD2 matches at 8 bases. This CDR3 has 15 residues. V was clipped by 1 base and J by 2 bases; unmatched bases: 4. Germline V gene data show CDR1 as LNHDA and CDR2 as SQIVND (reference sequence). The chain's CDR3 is CASSIGTSGPYEQYF. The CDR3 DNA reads TGTGCCAGTAGTATAGGTACTAGCGGCCCCTACGAGCAGTACTTC.

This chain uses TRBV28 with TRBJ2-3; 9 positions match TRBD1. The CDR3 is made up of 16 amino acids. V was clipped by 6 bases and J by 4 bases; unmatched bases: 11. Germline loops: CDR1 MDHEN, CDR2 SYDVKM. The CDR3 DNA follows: TGTGCCAGCAGCCTTACAGGGGGCACCTGGCCAGATACGCAGTATTTT. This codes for CASSLTGGTWPDTQYF.

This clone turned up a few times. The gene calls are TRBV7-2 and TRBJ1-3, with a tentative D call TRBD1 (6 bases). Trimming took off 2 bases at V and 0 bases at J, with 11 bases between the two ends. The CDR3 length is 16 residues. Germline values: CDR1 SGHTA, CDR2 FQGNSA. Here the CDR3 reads CASSLRGQSSGNTIYF. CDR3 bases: TGTGCCAGCAGCTTAAGAGGACAGAGCTCTGGAAACACCATATATTTT.

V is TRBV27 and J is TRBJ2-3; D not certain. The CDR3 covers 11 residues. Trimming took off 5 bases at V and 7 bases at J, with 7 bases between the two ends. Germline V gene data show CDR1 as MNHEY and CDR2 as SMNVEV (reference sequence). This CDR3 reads CASSTDYTQYF. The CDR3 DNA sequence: TGTGCCAGCAGTACCGACTATACGCAGTATTTT.

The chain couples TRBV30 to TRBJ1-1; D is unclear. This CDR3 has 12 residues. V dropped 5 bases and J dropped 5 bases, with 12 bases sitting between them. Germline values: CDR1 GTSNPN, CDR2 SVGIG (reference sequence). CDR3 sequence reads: CAWGRFMTEAFF. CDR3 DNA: TGTGCCTGGGGACGGTTTATGACTGAAGCTTTCTTT.

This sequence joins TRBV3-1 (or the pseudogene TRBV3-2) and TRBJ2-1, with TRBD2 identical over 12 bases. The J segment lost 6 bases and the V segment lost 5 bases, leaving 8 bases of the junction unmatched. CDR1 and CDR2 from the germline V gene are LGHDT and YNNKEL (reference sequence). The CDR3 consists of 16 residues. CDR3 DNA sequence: TGTGCCAGCAGCGGCCGACTAGCGGGAGTTGGCAATGAGCAGTTCTTC. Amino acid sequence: CASSGRLAGVGNEQFF.

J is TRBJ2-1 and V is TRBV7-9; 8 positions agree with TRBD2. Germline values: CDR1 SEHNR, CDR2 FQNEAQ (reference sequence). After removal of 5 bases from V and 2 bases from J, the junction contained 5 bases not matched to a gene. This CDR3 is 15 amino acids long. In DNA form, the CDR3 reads TGTGCCAGCAGCCAAACGGGGGGGCCCTACAATGAGCAGTTCTTC. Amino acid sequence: CASSQTGGPYNEQFF.

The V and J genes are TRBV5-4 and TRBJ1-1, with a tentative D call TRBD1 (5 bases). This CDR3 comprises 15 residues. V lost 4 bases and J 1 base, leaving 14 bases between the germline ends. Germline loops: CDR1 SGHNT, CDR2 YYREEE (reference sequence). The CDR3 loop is CASSPPAGRNTEAFF. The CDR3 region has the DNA TGTGCCAGCAGCCCCCCTGCGGGGCGGAACACTGAAGCTTTCTTT.

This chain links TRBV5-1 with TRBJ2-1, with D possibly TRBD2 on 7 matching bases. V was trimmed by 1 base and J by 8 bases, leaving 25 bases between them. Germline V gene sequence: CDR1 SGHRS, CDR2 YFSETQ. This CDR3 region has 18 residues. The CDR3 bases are TGCGCCAGCAGCTTGTGGGGGCTCACTAGCGTTGGAGGCGATGAGCAGTTCTTC. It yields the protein CASSLWGLTSVGGDEQFF.

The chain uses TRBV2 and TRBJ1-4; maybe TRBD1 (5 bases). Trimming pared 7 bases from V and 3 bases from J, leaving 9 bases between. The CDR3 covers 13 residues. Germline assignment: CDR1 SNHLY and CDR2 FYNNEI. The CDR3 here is CASKQGSNEKLFF. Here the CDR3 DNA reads TGTGCCAGCAAGCAGGGATCTAATGAAAAACTGTTTTTT. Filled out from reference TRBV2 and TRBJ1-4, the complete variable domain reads EPEVTQTPSHQVTQMGQEVILRCVPISNHLYFYWYRQILGQKVEFLVSFYNNEISEKSEIFDDQFSVERPDGSNFTLKIRSTKLEDSAMYFCASKQGSNEKLFFGSGTQLSVL.

The CDR3 DNA sequence: TGTGCCAGCTCACCGGGTGCGGGAGACACCATATATTTT. This sequence encodes CASSPGAGDTIYF. V gene TRBV18 combines with J gene TRBJ1-3; D not certain. The CDR3 extends over 13 amino acids. Germline CDR1 KGHSH, CDR2 LQKENI. Trimming took 3 bases from V and 8 from J, leaving 11 bases between them.

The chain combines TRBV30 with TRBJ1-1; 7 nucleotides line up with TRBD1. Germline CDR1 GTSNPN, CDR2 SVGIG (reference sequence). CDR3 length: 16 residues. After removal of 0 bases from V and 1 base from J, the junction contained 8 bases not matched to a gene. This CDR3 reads CAWSVRWDSENTEAFF. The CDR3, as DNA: TGTGCCTGGAGTGTAAGGTGGGACAGCGAGAACACTGAAGCTTTCTTT.

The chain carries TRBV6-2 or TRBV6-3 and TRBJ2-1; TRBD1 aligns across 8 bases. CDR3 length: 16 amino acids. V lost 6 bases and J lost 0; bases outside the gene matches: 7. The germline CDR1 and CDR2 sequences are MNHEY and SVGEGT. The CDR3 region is CASSLLQGGSYNEQFF. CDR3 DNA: TGTGCCAGCAGCTTACTACAGGGGGGCTCCTACAATGAGCAGTTCTTC.

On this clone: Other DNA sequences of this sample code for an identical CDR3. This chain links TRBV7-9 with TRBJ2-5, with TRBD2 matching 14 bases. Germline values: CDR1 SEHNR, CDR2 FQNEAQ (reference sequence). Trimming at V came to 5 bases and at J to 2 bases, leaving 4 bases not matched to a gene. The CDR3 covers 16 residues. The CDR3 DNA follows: TGTGCCAGCAGCCCACGACTAGCGGGAGGGCAAGAGACCCAGTACTTC. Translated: CASSPRLAGGQETQYF.

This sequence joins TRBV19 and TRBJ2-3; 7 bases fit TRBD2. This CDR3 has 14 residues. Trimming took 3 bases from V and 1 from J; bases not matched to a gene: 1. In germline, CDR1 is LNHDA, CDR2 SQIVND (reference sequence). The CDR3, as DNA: TGTGCCAGTAGTATGGCGGGAGGCACAGATACGCAGTATTTT. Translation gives CASSMAGGTDTQYF.

The CDR3 coding sequence is TGTGCCAGTAGTGGGACGGGAGCTCTCAATGAGCAGTTCTTC. Encoded protein: CASSGTGALNEQFF. The chain couples TRBV19 to TRBJ2-1; a weak D match, TRBD2 (6 bases). The CDR3 consists of 14 residues. Trimming removed 5 bases from V and 6 bases from J, with 14 bases in between. Germline-derived CDR1 and CDR2 are LNHDA and SQIVND (reference sequence). Looking up the rest from reference TRBV19 and TRBJ2-1 gives the full variable domain: DGGITQSPKYLFRKEGQNVTLSCEQNLNHDAMYWYRQDPGQGLRLIYYSQIVNDFQKGDIAEGYSVSREKKESFPLTVTSAQKNPTAFYLCASSGTGALNEQFFGPGTRLTVL.

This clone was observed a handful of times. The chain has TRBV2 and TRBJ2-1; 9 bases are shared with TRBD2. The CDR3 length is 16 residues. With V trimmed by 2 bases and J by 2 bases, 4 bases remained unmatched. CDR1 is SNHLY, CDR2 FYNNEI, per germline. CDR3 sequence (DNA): TGTGCCAGCAGTGAAATTCTAGCGGGACCCTACAATGAGCAGTTCTTC. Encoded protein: CASSEILAGPYNEQFF.

The CDR3 protein is CASSWGQMNTEAFF. As DNA, the CDR3 is TGTGCCAGCAGTTGGGGACAGATGAACACTGAAGCTTTCTTT. The chain joins TRBV28 to TRBJ1-1, with 7 bases that match TRBD1. The CDR3 has 14 amino acids. J gave up 0 bases and V 4 bases, and 2 bases lay outside the gene matches. CDR1 is MDHEN, CDR2 SYDVKM, per germline.

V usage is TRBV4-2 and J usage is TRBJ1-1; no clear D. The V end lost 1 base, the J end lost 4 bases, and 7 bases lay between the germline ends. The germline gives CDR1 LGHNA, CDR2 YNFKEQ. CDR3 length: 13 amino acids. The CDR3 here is CASSQAEITEAFF. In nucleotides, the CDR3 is TGTGCCAGCAGCCAAGCTGAGATCACTGAAGCTTTCTTT.

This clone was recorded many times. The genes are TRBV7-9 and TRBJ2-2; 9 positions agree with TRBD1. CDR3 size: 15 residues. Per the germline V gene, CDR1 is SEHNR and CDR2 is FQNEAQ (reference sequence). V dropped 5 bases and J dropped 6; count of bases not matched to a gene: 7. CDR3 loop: CASSRGQGVSGELFF. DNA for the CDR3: TGTGCCAGCAGCAGGGGACAGGGAGTTTCCGGGGAGCTGTTTTTT.

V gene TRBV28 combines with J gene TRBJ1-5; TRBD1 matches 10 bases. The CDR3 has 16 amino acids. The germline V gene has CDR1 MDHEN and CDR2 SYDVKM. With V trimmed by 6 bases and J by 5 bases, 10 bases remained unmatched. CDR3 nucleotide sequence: TGTGCCAGCAGAATACTTGGGACAGGGGTTCATCAGCCCCAGCATTTT. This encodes CASRILGTGVHQPQHF.

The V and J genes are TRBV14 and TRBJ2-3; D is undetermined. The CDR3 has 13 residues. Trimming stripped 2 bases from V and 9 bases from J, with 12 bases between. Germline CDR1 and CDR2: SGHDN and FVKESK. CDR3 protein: CASSQNDIRTQYF. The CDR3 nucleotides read TGTGCCAGCAGCCAAAACGACATAAGGACGCAGTATTTT.